This T cell receptor (beta chain) was sequenced for a study of cytomegalovirus exposure and HLA in healthy donors. Researchers ran the PCR with 60 Vbeta and 13 Jbeta primers. The data were produced by immunoSEQ multiplex PCR, yet TCRdb's version contains in-frame clones alone and is incomplete. The repertoire includes more than 200,000 clones, roughly 80% of them detected once, and less than 20% sits in the top ten. V was trimmed by 4 bases and J by 8 bases, leaving 18 bases between them. Germline values: CDR1 LGHNA, CDR2 YSLEER. This CDR3 contains 15 residues. Sequencing input: PBMCs. The receptor was derived from a man aged 40-50 years in good health and CMV-seronegative. V and J are TRBV4-3 and TRBJ2-1; TRBD1 is a possible D gene (6 bases). The CDR3 DNA reads TGCGCCAGCAGCCCACAGGGTCCTAAATCCCATGAGCAGTTCTTC. Translating it yields CASSPQGPKSHEQFF.